These 22 T cell receptor beta chains came from one sample sequenced in a study of shared clonotypes between healthy human individuals (dated by TCRdb to 2018 to 2021). Receptor amplification or capture employed the immunoSEQ multiplex PCR assay. The clones in this table, taken by TCRdb from immuneACCESS, are in-frame only. Not every clone is retained; where verified, under half of the shortfall comes from an unresolved V gene, and the cause of the rest is unknown. Within this sample are about 2.4 million clones, with roughly 93% of them counted one time only. The ten largest clones represent approximately 0.36% of the sample. The sequenced sample consisted of naive CD4+ T cells from PBMCs. In the paper's terms, the cell subset or site label means: CD45RA+ positively selected. Receptor source: a man aged 18 to 30 in good health. Some clones in this sample may be carry-over from other donors' samples.

The chain joins TRBV2 to TRBJ2-6; D unclear. The CDR3 consists of 14 residues. Trimming removed 6 bases at V and 6 bases at J, with 12 bases between. Looked up from germline, CDR1 is SNHLY and CDR2 is FYNNEI. Here the CDR3 DNA reads TGTGCCAGCAGCCTGACACACGCGGCCAACGTCCTGACTTTC. This codes for CASSLTHAANVLTF.

This clone was recorded once. This chain uses TRBV7-3 with TRBJ1-6; 8 nucleotides line up with TRBD1. Trimming cost V 4 bases and J 8 bases; bases outside gene matches: 4. The CDR3 covers 14 residues. Per the germline V gene, CDR1 is SGHTA and CDR2 is FQGTGA. CDR3 bases: TGTGCCAGCAGCTCGCAGGGGGCAGATTCACCCCTCCACTTT. Translated, it gives CASSSQGADSPLHF.

This rearrangement joins TRBV7-9 to TRBJ1-3; D gene uncertain. Germline V gives CDR1 SEHNR, CDR2 FQNEAQ (reference sequence). The CDR3 totals 15 residues. V lost 4 bases, J lost 2 bases, and 12 bases lay in between. The CDR3, as DNA: TGTGCCAGCAGCTCCGACCGACAAGCTGGAAACACCATATATTTT. Translation gives CASSSDRQAGNTIYF.

This clone was seen once. V is TRBV4-1 and J is TRBJ2-4; either TRBD1 or TRBD2 may supply D (5 bases each). The CDR3 covers 18 residues. Trimming cost V 0 bases and J 0 bases, with 15 bases left between them. CDR1 and CDR2 (germline): MGHRA, YSYEKL. The CDR3 bases are TGCGCCAGCAGCCAAGACGGGACGAGACAGATAGCCAAAAACATTCAGTACTTC. This encodes CASSQDGTRQIAKNIQYF.

The CDR3 region is CASSQLAGGQETQYF. In nucleotides, the CDR3 is TGTGCCAGCAGCCAACTAGCGGGAGGCCAAGAGACCCAGTACTTC. The genes are TRBV7-6 and TRBJ2-5; TRBD2 aligns across 12 bases. Per germline, CDR1 SGHVS and CDR2 FNYEAQ. Losses at the gene ends were 5 bases for V and 1 base for J; bases not matched to a gene: 2. This CDR3 spans 15 amino acids. Combining the CDR3 with reference TRBV7-6 and TRBJ2-5 gives the whole variable domain GAGVSQSPRYKVTKRGQDVALRCDPISGHVSLYWYRQALGQGPEFLTYFNYEAQQDKSGLPNDRFSAERPEGSISTLTIQRTEQRDSAMYRCASSQLAGGQETQYFGPGTRLLVL.

Only a few counts were recorded for this clone. This sequence joins TRBV19 and TRBJ1-5, with 10 bases aligning to TRBD1. This CDR3 is 17 amino acids long. Per germline, CDR1 LNHDA and CDR2 SQIVND (reference sequence). J was trimmed by 1 base and V by 5 bases; bases with no gene match: 8. CDR3 loop: CASSPRDRGGSNQPQHF. In DNA, the CDR3 is TGTGCCAGTAGTCCGCGGGACAGGGGAGGGAGCAATCAGCCCCAGCATTTT.

The DNA for the CDR3 is TGCGCCAGCAGCTTGGTACAACAGGGGCCTGGAAACACCATATATTTT. It is translated as CASSLVQQGPGNTIYF. The rearrangement uses TRBV5-1 and TRBJ1-3; 7 bases are shared with TRBD1. The CDR3 has 16 amino acids. V trimming: 0 bases; J trimming: 2 bases; junction bases outside the gene matches: 5. CDR1 is SGHRS, CDR2 YFSETQ, per germline. The variable domain in full, completed from reference TRBV5-1 and TRBJ1-3, reads KAGVTQTPRYLIKTRGQQVTLSCSPISGHRSVSWYQQTPGQGLQFLFEYFSETQRNKGNFPGRFSGRQFSNSRSEMNVSTLELGDSALYLCASSLVQQGPGNTIYFGEGSWLTVV.

The J gene is TRBJ2-3, the V gene TRBV12-5; 12 bases are a match to TRBD2. The junction had 0 bases not matched to a gene; V was cut back by 2 bases and J by 3 bases. From germline, CDR1 is LGHNT and CDR2 FRNRAP. The CDR3 is 15 residues long. For the CDR3, the DNA is TGTGCTAGTGGTTTGACTAGCGGGAGGACAGATACGCAGTATTTT. The encoded protein is CASGLTSGRTDTQYF.

The chain carries TRBV6-1 and TRBJ1-5, with D perhaps TRBD1 (6 bases). Germline values: CDR1 MNHNS, CDR2 SASEGT. This CDR3 is 17 amino acids long. With 3 bases removed from V and 1 base from J, the gap between germline ends came to 16 bases. This CDR3 is CASSDKSGGWSNQPQHF. CDR3 DNA sequence: TGTGCCAGCAGTGATAAGTCGGGGGGCTGGAGCAATCAGCCCCAGCATTTT.

V is TRBV18 and J is TRBJ1-2; D perhaps matches TRBD1 (6 bases). The V gene's germline CDR1 is KGHSH and CDR2 LQKENI. Deletions cut 5 bases from V and 2 bases from J, with 12 bases between. The length of the CDR3 is 14 residues. Here the CDR3 DNA reads TGTGCCAGCTCATTAGGGGGAAGAAACTATGGCTACACCTTC. Translation: CASSLGGRNYGYTF.

The chain employs TRBV5-1 and TRBJ2-1, with 14 bases identical to TRBD2. The V and J ends lost 5 bases and 8 bases, in that order; junction bases with no gene match: 6. The germline gives CDR1 SGHRS, CDR2 YFSETQ. The CDR3 contains 15 residues. CDR3 region: CASRDGTSGSDEQFF. CDR3 DNA: TGCGCCAGCAGGGACGGGACTAGCGGGAGCGATGAGCAGTTCTTC. Looking up the rest from reference TRBV5-1 and TRBJ2-1 gives the full variable domain: KAGVTQTPRYLIKTRGQQVTLSCSPISGHRSVSWYQQTPGQGLQFLFEYFSETQRNKGNFPGRFSGRQFSNSRSEMNVSTLELGDSALYLCASRDGTSGSDEQFFGPGTRLTVL.

The CDR3 DNA sequence: TGTGCCAGCAGTTCCCCGGTGGGAGGGGGAGAAAAACTGTTTTTT. Its translation is CASSSPVGGGEKLFF. V gene TRBV28 combines with J gene TRBJ1-4, with TRBD1 as a possible D gene (6 bases). Deletions cut 4 bases from V and 8 bases from J, with 17 bases between. The CDR3 covers 15 residues. Germline V gene data show CDR1 as MDHEN and CDR2 as SYDVKM.

Details on this clone: Distinct nucleotide sequences in the sample also encode this CDR3. The chain couples TRBV5-1 to TRBJ2-7; D tentatively fits TRBD1 or TRBD2 (5 bases each). This CDR3 contains 13 residues. Looked up from germline, CDR1 is SGHRS and CDR2 is YFSETQ. Trimming cost V 4 bases and J 3 bases, with 11 bases left between them. The CDR3 sequence: CASSRDGDYEQYF. In nucleotides, the CDR3 is TGCGCCAGCAGCCGGGACGGTGACTACGAGCAGTACTTC. Filled out from reference TRBV5-1 and TRBJ2-7, the complete variable domain reads KAGVTQTPRYLIKTRGQQVTLSCSPISGHRSVSWYQQTPGQGLQFLFEYFSETQRNKGNFPGRFSGRQFSNSRSEMNVSTLELGDSALYLCASSRDGDYEQYFGPGTRLTVT.

The sample holds one count of this clone. The chain links TRBV5-4 to TRBJ2-5, with 7 bases identical to TRBD2. The J segment lost 5 bases and the V segment lost 0 bases, leaving 7 bases of the junction unmatched. The CDR3 sequence is 15 residues long. Germline loops: CDR1 SGHNT, CDR2 YYREEE (reference sequence). CDR3 sequence reads: CASSLVASGYETQYF. CDR3 DNA: TGTGCCAGCAGCTTGGTAGCTAGCGGATACGAGACCCAGTACTTC. Full variable domain (rest looked up from reference TRBV5-4 and TRBJ2-5): ETGVTQSPTHLIKTRGQQVTLRCSSQSGHNTVSWYQQALGQGPQFIFQYYREEENGRGNFPPRFSGLQFPNYSSELNVNALELDDSALYLCASSLVASGYETQYFGPGTRLLVL.

The chain joins TRBV25-1 to TRBJ1-4; D possibly corresponds to TRBD1 (5 bases). V was pared by 5 bases and J by 0 bases, with 10 bases between. There are 15 residues in the CDR3. Germline V gives CDR1 MGHDK, CDR2 SYGVNS. CDR3 amino acids: CASSKQGTTNEKLFF. CDR3 in DNA: TGTGCCAGCAGTAAGCAGGGAACAACTAATGAAAAACTGTTTTTT.

The J gene is TRBJ1-4, the V gene TRBV28; no firm D call. The V end was cut by 5 bases, the J end by 7 bases, with 14 bases between. The CDR3 sequence is 14 residues long. Germline V lookup: CDR1 MDHEN, CDR2 SYDVKM. The CDR3 loop is CASSPPPGREKLFF. CDR3 sequence (DNA): TGTGCCAGCAGTCCACCCCCTGGACGTGAAAAACTGTTTTTT.

The rearrangement joins TRBV6-5 to TRBJ2-5; 9 bases match TRBD1. The germline V gene has CDR1 MNHEY and CDR2 SVGAGI. The trim removed 7 bases at V and 4 bases at J, leaving 10 bases unmatched. The CDR3 is 15 amino acids. DNA of the CDR3: TGTGCCAGCACGGACAGGGGCCGAAAGCGAGAGACCCAGTACTTC. Translating it yields CASTDRGRKRETQYF.

V and J are TRBV7-3 and TRBJ1-2; unclear D gene. CDR3 length: 13 residues. Germline-derived CDR1 and CDR2 are SGHTA and FQGTGA. V gave up 5 bases and J gave up 4 bases, with 11 bases separating them. This chain's CDR3 is CASSAYGRYGYTF. CDR3 bases: TGTGCCAGCAGCGCCTACGGTCGCTATGGCTACACCTTC.

The V call is TRBV28, the J call TRBJ1-3, with D perhaps TRBD1 (6 bases). V was shortened by 6 bases and J by 0 bases, with 12 bases between the two germline ends. The CDR3 sequence is 15 residues long. Germline V gene lookup returns CDR1 MDHEN and CDR2 SYDVKM. The DNA of the CDR3 is TGTGCCAGCAGGTTTACAGGGAGCTCTGGAAACACCATATATTTT. Encoded protein: CASRFTGSSGNTIYF.

To note about this clone: This specimen includes other DNA sequences encoding the same CDR3. The V gene is TRBV5-1, the J gene TRBJ1-3; D unresolved. The CDR3 spans 15 residues. Trimming removed 0 bases from V and 0 bases from J, with 7 bases in between. Germline V lookup: CDR1 SGHRS, CDR2 YFSETQ. This CDR3 reads CASSLGGISGNTIYF. DNA of the CDR3: TGCGCCAGCAGCTTGGGTGGGATCTCTGGAAACACCATATATTTT.

As for this clone: Other nucleotide sequences in the sample specify the same CDR3. The genes are TRBV2 and TRBJ1-2, with TRBD1 as a possible D gene (6 bases). V gave up 6 bases and J gave up 2 bases, with 10 bases separating them. There are 13 residues in the CDR3. CDR1 and CDR2 from the germline V gene are SNHLY and FYNNEI. CDR3: CASSEQGNYGYTF. In nucleotides, the CDR3 is TGTGCCAGCAGCGAACAGGGAAACTATGGCTACACCTTC.

Concerning this clone: The sample carries other DNA sequences with the same CDR3. This chain links TRBV7-3 with TRBJ2-2; TRBD1 is a possible D gene (6 bases). The germline V gene has CDR1 SGHTA and CDR2 FQGTGA. V gave up 8 bases and J gave up 2 bases, with 9 bases separating them. This CDR3 has 13 residues. CDR3 nucleotide sequence: TGTGCCAGCTCCGGGACAAACACCGGGGAGCTGTTTTTT. It encodes CASSGTNTGELFF.